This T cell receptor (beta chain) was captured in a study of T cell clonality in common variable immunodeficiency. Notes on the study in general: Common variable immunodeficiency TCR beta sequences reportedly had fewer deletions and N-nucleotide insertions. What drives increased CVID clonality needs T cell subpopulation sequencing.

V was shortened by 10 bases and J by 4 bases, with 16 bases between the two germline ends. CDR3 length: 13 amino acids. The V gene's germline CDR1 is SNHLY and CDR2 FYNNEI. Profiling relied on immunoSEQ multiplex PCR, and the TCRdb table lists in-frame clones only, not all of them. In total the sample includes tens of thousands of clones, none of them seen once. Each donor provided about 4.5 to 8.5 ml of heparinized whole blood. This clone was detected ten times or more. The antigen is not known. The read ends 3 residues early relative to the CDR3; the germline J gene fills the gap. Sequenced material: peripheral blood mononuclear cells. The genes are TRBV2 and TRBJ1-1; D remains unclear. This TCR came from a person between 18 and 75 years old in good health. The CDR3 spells CATVRGAGTEAFF. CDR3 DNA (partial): TGTGCCACCGTCCGGGGTGCAGGCACTGAA.